The 10 T cell receptor beta chains given below trace back to one sample, sequenced in a study of shared clonotypes between healthy human individuals. TCRdb's copy holds only in-frame clones and misses some; the assay was immunoSEQ multiplex PCR. Of fewer than 700,000 clones in the sample, around 77% are singletons; the top ten hold more than 10%. Sequencing used PBMCs. These receptors were obtained from a woman in her thirties or forties in good health. Some clones in this sample may be carry-over from other donors' samples.

This chain connects TRBV28 to TRBJ1-1; the D is unclear. The CDR3 sequence is 13 residues long. Germline-derived CDR1 and CDR2 are MDHEN and SYDVKM. The V and J ends lost 4 bases and 1 base respectively, with 7 bases between them. The CDR3 nucleotides are TGTGCCAGCAGTTCCTTTGGGAACACTGAAGCTTTCTTT. Its protein is CASSSFGNTEAFF.

The chain carries TRBV15 and TRBJ2-7, with a tentative D call TRBD2 (6 bases). Germline lookup yields CDR1 LNHNV and CDR2 YYDKDF (reference sequence). Between the trimmed V and J ends, which lost 0 bases and 1 base, there was a span of 22 bases. The CDR3 runs 19 residues. DNA of the CDR3: TGTGCCACCAGCAGAGACCGGGAGATGGTGGATATGGGTTCCTACGAGCAGTACTTC. Protein sequence: CATSRDREMVDMGSYEQYF.

The CDR3 region has the DNA TGTGCCAGCAGACCGGGACAGGGGAAGACTGAAGCTTTCTTT. This translates into CASRPGQGKTEAFF. The chain combines TRBV6-1 with TRBJ1-1, with TRBD1 identical over 10 bases. V lost 6 bases and J lost 5; bases outside the gene matches: 6. From germline, CDR1 is MNHNS and CDR2 SASEGT. The CDR3 covers 14 residues.

The chain has TRBV5-4 and TRBJ1-2, with TRBD1 identical over 8 bases. This CDR3 has 17 residues. The V and J ends lost 3 bases and 3 bases, in that order; junction bases with no gene match: 13. The germline V gene has CDR1 SGHNT and CDR2 YYREEE (reference sequence). The CDR3 here is CASSWAGGRVKDYGYTF. DNA for the CDR3: TGTGCCAGCAGCTGGGCAGGGGGCAGAGTGAAAGACTATGGCTACACCTTC. The full variable domain, rest sourced from reference TRBV5-4 and TRBJ1-2, is ETGVTQSPTHLIKTRGQQVTLRCSSQSGHNTVSWYQQALGQGPQFIFQYYREEENGRGNFPPRFSGLQFPNYSSELNVNALELDDSALYLCASSWAGGRVKDYGYTFGSGTRLTVV.

This chain connects TRBV18 to TRBJ2-2; D possibly corresponds to TRBD2 (5 bases). With 3 bases removed from V and 4 bases from J, the gap between germline ends came to 15 bases. Germline V lookup: CDR1 KGHSH, CDR2 LQKENI. This CDR3 is built from 16 residues. Written as DNA, the CDR3 is TGTGCCAGCTCACCCCCCTCGGGGTACACCACCGGGGAGCTGTTTTTT. Its translation: CASSPPSGYTTGELFF.

The chain carries TRBV7-3 and TRBJ2-3; weak D call: TRBD2 (5 bases). The CDR3 runs 16 residues. Germline V gene data show CDR1 as SGHTA and CDR2 as FQGTGA. Trimming removed 2 bases from V and 2 bases from J, with 14 bases in between. The CDR3 protein is CASSLAGKPTTDTQYF. CDR3 in DNA: TGTGCCAGCAGCTTAGCGGGCAAACCTACCACAGATACGCAGTATTTT.

The chain links TRBV28 to TRBJ2-6; 10 nucleotides align to TRBD1. This CDR3 spans 15 amino acids. V dropped 10 bases and J dropped 4; count of bases not matched to a gene: 7. Germline-derived CDR1 and CDR2 are MDHEN and SYDVKM. DNA of the CDR3: TGTGCCACCTGGACAGGGGGAACCGGGGCCAACGTCCTGACTTTC. Its protein product is CATWTGGTGANVLTF.

The chain uses TRBV10-3 and TRBJ1-2; a weak D match, TRBD1 (5 bases). Per the germline V gene, CDR1 is ENHRY and CDR2 is SYGVKD. Between the trimmed V and J ends, which lost 7 bases and 5 bases, there was a span of 17 bases. The CDR3 consists of 14 residues. This CDR3 reads CAITGDPGRYGYTF. For the CDR3, the DNA is TGTGCCATCACCGGGGACCCCGGACGGTATGGCTACACCTTC.

The V gene is TRBV27, the J gene TRBJ2-7, with D perhaps TRBD2 (5 bases). CDR3 length: 9 residues. From germline, CDR1 is MNHEY and CDR2 SMNVEV (reference sequence). The CDR3 loop is CARGSIQYF. The CDR3, as DNA: TGTGCAAGAGGGAGTATACAGTACTTC.

Turning to this clone: A far larger clone is off by one base, so a read error is likely. V is TRBV30 and J is TRBJ1-1; D is unclear. Germline V gene sequence: CDR1 GTSNPN, CDR2 SVGIG (reference sequence). V lost 1 base and J 5 bases, leaving 11 bases between the germline ends. The CDR3 spans 13 residues. The DNA for the CDR3 is TGTGCCTGGAGTGCAGTACTAGGAACTGAAGCTTTCTTT. This sequence encodes CAWSAVLGTEAFF.